The 26 T cell receptor beta chains below come from one sample, sequenced in a study of glioma-infiltrating T cells. Using RNA template, CDR3s of TCR alpha and beta were amplified with iRepertoire arm-PCR. TCRdb ran MiXCR on the multiplex PCR reads and lists one entry per CDR3 protein. The sample gives about 110,000 distinct CDR3 sequences, 25% to 30% of which show up once; under 45% is in the top ten. The sequenced material came from glioma tissue, nonneoplastic brain tissue, or PBMCs (not recorded which). These receptor sequences come from a human donor with low-grade glioma or glioblastoma, undergoing nonglioma brain surgery, or in good health (not recorded which).

In regard to this clonotype: A single base separates this from a much larger clone, so it may be a read error. The chain has TRBV2 and TRBJ1-2; no firm D call. The CDR3 is 13 amino acids. CDR1 and CDR2 (germline): SNHLY, FYNNEI. V was shortened by 1 base and J by 1 base, with 4 bases between the two germline ends. The CDR3 loop reads CASSEEVNYGYTF. Here the CDR3 DNA reads TGTGCCAGCAGTGAAGAGGTTAACTATGGCTACACCTTC.

This clonotype was found many times. V and J are TRBV7-9 and TRBJ1-3, with TRBD1 identical over 7 bases. J was trimmed by 0 bases and V by 5 bases; bases with no gene match: 7. Germline CDR1 SEHNR, CDR2 FQNEAQ (reference sequence). The CDR3 contains 16 residues. The CDR3 bases are TGTGCCAGCAGCCCAACAGGGACAGACTCTGGAAACACCATATATTTT. This gives the protein CASSPTGTDSGNTIYF.

As to this clonotype: A read error may explain this, as a much larger clone is one base away. The chain joins TRBV7-3 to TRBJ2-3, with D possibly being TRBD1 (5 bases). Germline CDR1 reads SGHTA; CDR2 reads FQGTGA. Trimming removed 1 base from V and 8 bases from J, with 13 bases in between. The CDR3 covers 14 residues. The CDR3 is CASSLMTEAGTQYF. The CDR3 DNA reads as TGTGCCAGCAGCTTAATGACAGAAGCAGGTACGCAGTATTTT.

This clonotype has ten or more counts. This chain connects TRBV7-2 to TRBJ2-7; 10 bases agree with TRBD1. CDR3 length: 14 amino acids. Germline V gene data show CDR1 as SGHTA and CDR2 as FQGNSA. Unmatched junction bases numbered 3, after V lost 5 bases and J lost 2 bases. The CDR3 DNA reads TGTGCCAGCAGCCGGGACAGGGGACCCTACGAGCAGTACTTC. It translates to CASSRDRGPYEQYF.

This clonotype has ten or more counts. This sequence joins TRBV27 and TRBJ1-3, with a tentative D call TRBD1 (6 bases). V was cut by 6 bases and J by 2 bases, with 14 bases left in between. The CDR3 sequence is 15 residues long. CDR1 is MNHEY and CDR2 is SMNVEV in the germline V gene (reference sequence). This CDR3 is CASRGRGAAGNTIYF. The CDR3 coding sequence is TGTGCCAGCAGAGGTCGGGGGGCGGCTGGAAACACCATATATTTT.

This clonotype was found many times. The chain couples TRBV11-2 to TRBJ2-7, with TRBD2 matching over 7 bases. J lost 4 bases, V lost 1 base, and 4 bases had no gene match. The CDR3 consists of 14 residues. Looked up from germline, CDR1 is SGHAT and CDR2 is FQNNGV. CDR3 sequence: CASSLGVSGYEQYF. Written as DNA, the CDR3 is TGTGCCAGCAGCTTAGGCGTTAGCGGGTACGAGCAGTACTTC. Supplemented by reference TRBV11-2 and TRBJ2-7, the full variable domain reads EAGVAQSPRYKIIEKRQSVAFWCNPISGHATLYWYQQILGQGPKLLIQFQNNGVVDDSQLPKDRFSAERLKGVDSTLKIQPAKLEDSAVYLCASSLGVSGYEQYFGPGTRLTVT.

Points on this clonotype: The junction does not match germline at one end; this may be a read error. V and J are TRBV27 and TRBJ1-1; 7 bases map to TRBD1. CDR3 length equals 15 residues. CDR1 is MNHEY, CDR2 SMNVEV, per germline (reference sequence). CDR3 sequence: CASSFPGTVNTEAFF. Here the CDR3 DNA reads TGTGCCAGCAGTTTCCCTGGGACAGTGAACACTGAAGCCTTCTTT.

This clonotype was recorded many times. The chain recombines TRBV12-3 or TRBV12-4 with TRBJ1-5, with 8 bases aligning to TRBD1. Trimming at V came to 5 bases and at J to 0 bases, leaving 12 bases not matched to a gene. This CDR3 contains 18 residues. CDR3 nucleotide sequence: TGTGCCAGCAGTCAGACAGGGGCCCAACCCTATAGCAATCAGCCCCAGCATTTT. Its translation is CASSQTGAQPYSNQPQHF.

Notes on this clonotype: Without the conserved terminal phenylalanine or tryptophan, this CDR3 likely stems from a read error. The DNA is left out, because the CDR3 cannot be placed on it with certainty; the CDR3 is given as TCRdb lists it. V usage is TRBV7-9 and J usage is TRBJ1-1; the tabulated D call, TRBD1, remains unverified against the DNA. The CDR3 totals 12 residues, both ends included. Germline CDR1 reads SEHNR; CDR2 reads FQNEAQ (reference sequence). CDR3 residues: CASSYQGAEVIS.

This clonotype showed up just a few times. Its ends do not fully match the called genes, so a read error is possible. The genes are TRBV28 and TRBJ2-1; D is uncertain. Germline CDR1 is MDHEN and CDR2 is SYDVKM. CDR3 length: 15 residues. The CDR3 DNA reads TGTGCCAGCAGTTTACGAGCGTACACATACAATGATCAGTTCTTC. Protein product: CASSLRAYTYNDQFF.

This clonotype was found a few times. The rearrangement links TRBV12-3 or TRBV12-4 to TRBJ2-7, with D hard to call. V lost 5 bases and J lost 6, with 8 bases in between. The CDR3 runs 11 residues. CDR3 DNA: TGTGCCAGCAGTGCCCAGATCGAGCAGTACTTC. Translation gives CASSAQIEQYF.

This clonotype came up many times. The chain is built from TRBV4-1 and TRBJ1-5; no reliable D call. The CDR3 sequence is 15 residues long. The V gene's germline CDR1 is MGHRA and CDR2 YSYEKL. Trimming took 0 bases from V and 0 from J, leaving 6 bases between them. CDR3 sequence: CASSQDPYSNQPQHF. CDR3 sequence (DNA): TGCGCCAGCAGCCAAGACCCTTATAGCAATCAGCCCCAGCATTTT.

In this sample, this clonotype turned up many times. This chain joins TRBV28 and TRBJ2-7; 7 nucleotides line up with TRBD2. The CDR3 is 14 amino acids. Looked up from germline, CDR1 is MDHEN and CDR2 is SYDVKM. The V and J ends lost 2 bases and 2 bases, in that order; junction bases with no gene match: 3. The CDR3 nucleotides read TGTGCCAGCAGTTTAGCGGGAGTACCCTACGAGCAGTACTTC. Translated: CASSLAGVPYEQYF.

Concerning this clonotype: A read error is possible here, since a much larger clone lies one base away. V and J are TRBV4-1 and TRBJ1-1; no clear D gene. Germline assignment: CDR1 MGHRA and CDR2 YSYEKL. The CDR3 contains 13 residues. The CDR3 spells CASIQVPDTEAFF. The DNA of the CDR3 is TGCGCCAGCATCCAAGTTCCGGACACTGAAGCTTTCTTT.

In its sample, this clonotype was seen many times. This chain links TRBV28 with TRBJ2-5; 13 bases are shared with TRBD2. The CDR3 loop spans 16 amino acids. V shed 5 bases, J shed 4 bases, and the junction held 7 bases outside the gene matches. The V gene's germline CDR1 is MDHEN and CDR2 SYDVKM. The CDR3 region has the DNA TGTGCCAGCAGTGAATACCGGACTAGCGGGAGAGAGACCCAGTACTTC. Amino acids: CASSEYRTSGRETQYF.

The CDR3 region has the DNA TGTGCCAGCTCACCAAACCCGGGGGGGGAATATGGCTACACCTTC. Encoded protein: CASSPNPGGEYGYTF. J is TRBJ1-2 and V is TRBV18, with D possibly being TRBD1 (5 bases). CDR1 KGHSH and CDR2 LQKENI come from the germline V gene. CDR3 length: 15 amino acids. V was shortened by 2 bases and J by 5 bases, with 15 bases between the two germline ends.

This clonotype was seen many times. V gene TRBV7-9 combines with J gene TRBJ2-1, with D unclear. The CDR3 consists of 13 residues. Trimming removed 2 bases from V and 9 bases from J, with 11 bases in between. The V gene's germline CDR1 is SEHNR and CDR2 FQNEAQ (reference sequence). The CDR3 nucleotides read TGTGCCAGCAGCTTAAAAGGCTCGACTGAGCAGTTCTTC. Translating gives CASSLKGSTEQFF.

This clonotype showed up many times. V gene TRBV2 combines with J gene TRBJ1-3; maybe TRBD1 (6 bases). Germline CDR1 is SNHLY and CDR2 is FYNNEI. The V end lost 6 bases, the J end lost 0 bases, and 15 bases lay between the germline ends. This CDR3 is 16 amino acids long. CDR3 coding DNA: TGTGCCAGCAGCGCGGACAGTCCTCACTCTGGAAACACCATATATTTT. This sequence encodes CASSADSPHSGNTIYF.

The chain recombines TRBV9 with TRBJ2-3; TRBD1 matches at 9 bases. The CDR3 contains 18 residues. V shed 1 base, J shed 0 bases, and the junction held 9 bases outside the gene matches. Germline V gives CDR1 SGDLS, CDR2 YYNGEE. CDR3 sequence: CASSVTDVGTGSTDTQYF. The CDR3 region has the DNA TGTGCCAGCAGCGTAACCGATGTCGGGACAGGGAGCACAGATACGCAGTATTTT.

This clonotype was found many times. The genes are TRBV6-4 and TRBJ2-1, with D possibly matching TRBD1 (6 bases). Germline CDR1 reads MRHNA; CDR2 reads SNTAGT. The CDR3 runs to 16 residues. V dropped 3 bases and J dropped 0 bases, with 12 bases sitting between them. CDR3 protein: CASSEQGGSSYNEQFF. For the CDR3, the DNA is TGTGCCAGCAGTGAACAGGGTGGAAGCTCCTACAATGAGCAGTTCTTC.

The table lists this clonotype with many counts. The chain uses TRBV27 and TRBJ1-1, with D possibly matching TRBD1 (6 bases). Trimming pared 5 bases from V and 6 bases from J, leaving 10 bases between. Germline V gene lookup returns CDR1 MNHEY and CDR2 SMNVEV (reference sequence). The CDR3 contains 12 residues. The CDR3 protein is CASSHRQAEAFF. The CDR3 DNA follows: TGTGCCAGCAGTCATAGACAGGCTGAAGCTTTCTTT.

Note on this clonotype: One end of the junction does not line up with germline, which may come from a read error. The rearrangement uses TRBV20-1 and TRBJ1-1; no clear D gene. Germline V gene lookup returns CDR1 DFQATT and CDR2 SNEGSKA (reference sequence). There are 12 residues in the CDR3. CDR3 DNA sequence: TGCAGTGCTCAGTCTTCTATCACTGAAGCGCACTTT. This gives the protein CSAQSSITEAHF.

This clonotype came up many times. V and J are TRBV2 and TRBJ1-5; D possibly corresponds to TRBD1 (6 bases). V was cut by 7 bases and J by 3 bases, with 10 bases left in between. The CDR3 has 13 amino acids. The germline gives CDR1 SNHLY, CDR2 FYNNEI. The CDR3 coding sequence is TGTGCCAGCAAAGGACAGAACAATCAGCCCCAGCATTTT. Its protein is CASKGQNNQPQHF.

This clonotype occurred many times. The rearrangement links TRBV20-1 to TRBJ2-3, with TRBD2 identical over 10 bases. This CDR3 has 18 residues. The V gene's germline CDR1 is DFQATT and CDR2 SNEGSKA (reference sequence). The V and J ends lost 1 base and 6 bases, in that order; junction bases with no gene match: 16. The CDR3 sequence: CSARGFGLSGGTSDTQYF. CDR3 nucleotide sequence: TGCAGTGCTAGAGGGTTCGGCCTTAGCGGGGGGACCAGCGATACGCAGTATTTT.

In regard to this clonotype: Since a much larger clone is just one base distant, this may be a read error. The chain uses TRBV5-1 and TRBJ1-1, with D hard to call. Germline CDR1 and CDR2: SGHRS and YFSETQ. This CDR3 has 14 amino acids. The chain's CDR3 is CASILETGNTEAFF. CDR3 in DNA: TGCGCCAGCATCTTGGAAACCGGGAACACTGAAGCTTTCTTT.

This clonotype has ten or more counts. The chain carries TRBV7-3 and TRBJ2-3; D is uncertain. Trimming took off 2 bases at V and 4 bases at J, with 10 bases between the two ends. Germline CDR1 reads SGHTA; CDR2 reads FQGTGA. This CDR3 contains 14 residues. The DNA for the CDR3 is TGTGCCAGCAGCTTATCCTTTAGCCCAGATACGCAGTATTTT. It encodes CASSLSFSPDTQYF.